The 21 T cell receptor beta chains below all came from one sample that was sequenced in a study of cytomegalovirus exposure and HLA in healthy donors. Here immunoSEQ multiplex PCR was the method, and the copy in TCRdb shows in-frame clones only, minus some. The sample holds 90,000 to 100,000 clones, roughly 87% seen once. Sequencing was performed on PBMCs. The receptors originated from a man younger than 30 in good health and CMV-seropositive.

In this sample, this clone turned up many times. Within the sample, other DNA sequences also encode this same CDR3. The rearrangement joins TRBV7-3 to TRBJ2-3; the D gene is possibly TRBD2 (6 bases). The CDR3 loop spans 15 amino acids. Trimming took 1 base from V and 1 from J, leaving 9 bases between them. Germline CDR1 and CDR2: SGHTA and FQGTGA. For the CDR3, the DNA is TGTGCCAGCAGCTTAAGCGGAGGGCGCACAGATACGCAGTATTTT. It is translated as CASSLSGGRTDTQYF.

This chain joins TRBV5-1 and TRBJ2-5; D is perhaps TRBD1 (6 bases). Germline V lookup: CDR1 SGHRS, CDR2 YFSETQ. Between the trimmed V and J ends, which lost 0 bases and 4 bases, there was a span of 13 bases. The CDR3 loop spans 15 amino acids. CDR3 amino acids: CASSLGRVGAETQYF. CDR3 in DNA: TGCGCCAGCAGCTTGGGACGCGTGGGGGCAGAGACCCAGTACTTC.

This clone was counted between two and nine times. The chain is built from TRBV14 and TRBJ2-7; 15 positions agree with TRBD2. Trimming cost V 1 base and J 9 bases; bases outside gene matches: 4. Germline V gene sequence: CDR1 SGHDN, CDR2 FVKESK. This CDR3 region has 15 residues. The CDR3 DNA reads TGTGCCAGCAGCCAAGGCACGGGACTAGCGGGAGGGCAGTACTTC. Protein: CASSQGTGLAGGQYF.

The chain combines TRBV2 with TRBJ1-5; weak D call: TRBD1 (6 bases). V dropped 2 bases and J dropped 2 bases, with 10 bases sitting between them. The CDR3 spans 15 residues. The V gene's germline CDR1 is SNHLY and CDR2 FYNNEI. The CDR3 sequence is CASSESNRGNQPQHF. The DNA of the CDR3 is TGTGCCAGCAGTGAATCAAACAGGGGCAATCAGCCCCAGCATTTT.

As DNA, the CDR3 is TGTGCTAGTGGTCCGGACATCTCCTACGAGCAGTACTTC. It is translated as CASGPDISYEQYF. This chain links TRBV12-5 with TRBJ2-7; a weak D match, TRBD1 (5 bases). The germline V gene encodes CDR1 LGHNT and CDR2 FRNRAP. The CDR3 is 13 amino acids. V was pared by 5 bases and J by 0 bases, with 8 bases between.

V is TRBV11-3 and J is TRBJ2-3; D uncertain. Germline V gene sequence: CDR1 SGHNT, CDR2 YENEEA. The CDR3 length is 16 residues. The V end lost 3 bases, the J end lost 0 bases, and 13 bases lay between the germline ends. The DNA for the CDR3 is TGTGCCAGCAGCTTGACCCCTTACGGGAGCACAGATACGCAGTATTTT. Encoded protein: CASSLTPYGSTDTQYF.

The chain combines TRBV14 with TRBJ2-3, with D uncertain. Germline lookup yields CDR1 SGHDN and CDR2 FVKESK. The V end was cut by 3 bases, the J end by 4 bases, with 8 bases between. The CDR3 extends over 13 amino acids. CDR3 nucleotides: TGTGCCAGCAGCCAGGCAGGCGCAGATACGCAGTATTTT. It encodes CASSQAGADTQYF. The full variable domain, rest sourced from reference TRBV14 and TRBJ2-3, is EAGVTQFPSHSVIEKGQTVTLRCDPISGHDNLYWYRRVMGKEIKFLLHFVKESKQDESGMPNNRFLAERTGGTYSTLKVQPAELEDSGVYFCASSQAGADTQYFGPGTRLTVL.

The chain uses TRBV14 and TRBJ1-2; D is perhaps TRBD1 (5 bases). The V end was cut by 0 bases, the J end by 5 bases, with 7 bases between. The CDR3 sequence is 13 residues long. Germline CDR1 reads SGHDN; CDR2 reads FVKESK. CDR3 bases: TGTGCCAGCAGCCAAGAGACAGCATATGGCTACACCTTC. It is translated as CASSQETAYGYTF.

This clone was detected only a few times. The V and J genes are TRBV9 and TRBJ1-4, with D possibly being TRBD1 (6 bases). V was clipped by 4 bases and J by 1 base, with 8 bases between them. Germline-derived CDR1 and CDR2 are SGDLS and YYNGEE. The CDR3 has 14 residues. CDR3 amino acids: CASSIQGTNEKLFF. The CDR3, as DNA: TGTGCCAGCAGCATACAGGGAACTAATGAAAAACTGTTTTTT.

CDR3 sequence: CASSFRRGNEQFF. CDR3 DNA sequence: TGTGCCAGCAGCTTCCGCAGGGGCAATGAGCAGTTCTTC. The chain is built from TRBV7-2 and TRBJ2-1; TRBD1 is a possible D gene (6 bases). From germline, CDR1 is SGHTA and CDR2 FQGNSA. V lost 3 bases to trimming and J lost 6 bases, with 9 bases between them. The CDR3 loop spans 13 amino acids.

With respect to this clone: Its ends do not fully match the called genes, so a read error is possible. This chain links TRBV29-1 with TRBJ2-6; a weak D match, TRBD2 (5 bases). CDR3 length: 14 amino acids. Per germline, CDR1 SQVTM and CDR2 ANQGSEA. The CDR3 DNA is TGCAGCGTGTCCCAGGACTCTGGGGTCAACGTCCTGACTTTC. This translates into CSVSQDSGVNVLTF.

This rearrangement joins TRBV29-1 to TRBJ2-1, with D perhaps matching TRBD2 (6 bases). The CDR3 covers 12 residues. Germline V gene sequence: CDR1 SQVTM, CDR2 ANQGSEA. Trimming removed 3 bases from V and 9 bases from J, with 12 bases in between. The CDR3 protein is CSVDGGGTEQFF. The DNA for the CDR3 is TGCAGCGTTGACGGAGGAGGGACTGAGCAGTTCTTC.

The chain carries TRBV25-1 and TRBJ1-3; D is ambiguous. The CDR3 totals 13 residues. V was clipped by 2 bases and J by 4 bases, with 6 bases between them. CDR1 is MGHDK and CDR2 is SYGVNS in the germline V gene. The CDR3 loop reads CASSERRGNTIYF. The CDR3 coding sequence is TGTGCCAGCAGTGAAAGGCGGGGAAACACCATATATTTT. Full variable domain (remainder filled in from reference TRBV25-1 and TRBJ1-3): EADIYQTPRYLVIGTGKKITLECSQTMGHDKMYWYQQDPGMELHLIHYSYGVNSTEKGDLSSESTVSRIRTEHFPLTLESARPSHTSQYLCASSERRGNTIYFGEGSWLTVV.

The rearrangement links TRBV5-1 to TRBJ2-5; D not certain. This CDR3 region has 14 residues. Deletions cut 2 bases from V and 1 base from J, with 9 bases between. Germline CDR1 is SGHRS and CDR2 is YFSETQ. The CDR3 DNA is TGCGCCAGCAGCTTAGGAGTAATCCAAGAGACCCAGTACTTC. Translating gives CASSLGVIQETQYF.

The chain employs TRBV11-2 and TRBJ1-3; tentatively, D is TRBD1 (5 bases). Germline assignment: CDR1 SGHAT and CDR2 FQNNGV. V was clipped by 2 bases and J by 0 bases, with 5 bases between them. This CDR3 contains 14 residues. DNA for the CDR3: TGTGCCAGCAGCTTACAGGGCTCTGGAAACACCATATATTTT. Protein: CASSLQGSGNTIYF. The complete variable domain, with remaining parts taken from reference TRBV11-2 and TRBJ1-3, reads EAGVAQSPRYKIIEKRQSVAFWCNPISGHATLYWYQQILGQGPKLLIQFQNNGVVDDSQLPKDRFSAERLKGVDSTLKIQPAKLEDSAVYLCASSLQGSGNTIYFGEGSWLTVV.

The sample holds one count of this clone. The chain couples TRBV19 to TRBJ1-1; D is undetermined. V lost 5 bases to trimming and J lost 3 bases, with 10 bases between them. Germline CDR1 and CDR2: LNHDA and SQIVND (reference sequence). The CDR3 is 13 residues long. CDR3 sequence: CASSFGQYTEAFF. The CDR3 nucleotides are TGTGCCAGTAGTTTTGGCCAGTACACTGAAGCTTTCTTT.

The chain employs TRBV7-2 and TRBJ2-7; 8 bases fit TRBD1. The CDR3 spans 16 residues. V lost 0 bases and J lost 3; bases outside the gene matches: 7. Germline V CDR1 and CDR2: SGHTA, FQGNSA. Here the CDR3 DNA reads TGTGCCAGCAGCTTAGCTGTGGGACAGGACAGCTACGAGCAGTACTTC. This encodes CASSLAVGQDSYEQYF.

This chain uses TRBV21-1 with TRBJ2-7; the table's TRBD2 call for D was not verified on the DNA. TRBV21-1 is labeled a pseudogene. This CDR3 is built from 18 residues. The CDR3 loop is CASSKYPPGNHATYEQYF. CDR3 sequence (DNA): TGTGCCAGCAGCAAATACCCCCCGGGGAACCATGCTACTTACGAGCAGTACTTC.

This sequence joins TRBV28 and TRBJ1-2; D gene unclear. The CDR3 totals 16 residues. Trimming took 2 bases from V and 1 from J, leaving 14 bases between them. Germline assignment: CDR1 MDHEN and CDR2 SYDVKM. CDR3 nucleotides: TGTGCCAGCAGTTTAGTTGAGGGTAATCTTAACTATGGCTACACCTTC. The encoded protein is CASSLVEGNLNYGYTF.

The chain has TRBV13 and TRBJ2-3, with 10 bases identical to TRBD1. V lost 3 bases to trimming and J lost 8 bases; unmatched junction nucleotides: 8. Germline loops: CDR1 PRHDT, CDR2 FYEKMQ (reference sequence). CDR3 size: 15 residues. In nucleotides, the CDR3 is TGTGCCAGCAGCTTGGGACAGGGGACATTAGGTACGCAGTATTTT. Translating gives CASSLGQGTLGTQYF.

This clone was counted only a few times. This sequence joins TRBV19 and TRBJ1-2, with TRBD1 identical over 11 bases. The length of the CDR3 is 14 residues. With V trimmed by 6 bases and J by 4 bases, 4 bases remained unmatched. Germline V gene sequence: CDR1 LNHDA, CDR2 SQIVND (reference sequence). The CDR3 DNA reads as TGTGCCAGTAGGGACAGGGGGCAGGTCTATGGCTACACCTTC. Amino acids: CASRDRGQVYGYTF.